What follows is one T cell receptor beta chain and its context. In this sample, this clone turned up a few times. Its cognate antigen has yet to be identified. Base qualities are not at hand, and no much larger clone is one base apart. The immunoSEQ hsTCRB v3.0 assay was used at survey level resolution for TRB variable region sequencing. The target sequencing depth for TRB was roughly 40,000-55,000 T-cell genomes per sample. An Illumina MiSeq with a v3 150-cycle kit was used to sequence the pooled TRB libraries. Per the source publication's procedure: Analysis of repertoires was carried out in R inside a reproducible Nextflow workflow spanning QC, data transformation and analysis. LymphoSeq2, an R package for AIRR-Seq data exploration, was used to implement custom analyses. Several samples that yielded fewer than 5000 total TRB sequences were excluded, so that some 190 HIV repertoires were analyzed. Of the 188 retained HIV repertoires, about 60 were collected before and under 150 after ART initiation. Repertoires were downsampled to 5000 TRB nucleotide sequences, and summary statistics were averaged over 100 downsampling iterations. The analysis kept only TRB sequences whose CDR3 regions were at least seven amino acids long. Two measures captured diversity: a Shannon entropy-derived clonality score and the Gini coefficient. In repertoire networks, the top 5000 CDR3 amino acid sequences were linked whenever an edit distance of one separated two sequences. Antigen specificity groups and MHC restriction were predicted for TRB CDR3 amino acid sequences with GLIPH2. Known CMV, EBV, HIV or tissue antigen associations were flagged by matching CDR3 amino acid sequences against VDJdb and McPAS-TCR. Pre-ART, post-ART and control groups were compared with Wilcoxon signed-rank tests and Holm-Bonferroni correction. In TCRdb, the immuneACCESS table is reduced to in-frame sequences with V and J assigned. These tables do not hold every clone; where another copy was compared, an unresolved V gene accounts for under half, and the others remain unexplained. For V, J and clone size, that table is used; D and trimming come from the DNA. This sample has roughly 6,400 clones in its table, and approximately 79% of those were observed once. Together, the top ten hold 20% to 25% of the sample.

This record comes from a study of long-term antiretroviral therapy in people with HIV (dated by TCRdb to between 2022 and 2023). General notes on the study: The earliest samples were collected approximately a decade before the 2015 WHO recommendation for immediate ART, a period when ART was typically delayed until CD4 counts fell. Whether ART initiation and durable HIV suppression were associated with changes in peripheral blood TRB repertoire composition and diversity was tested in a retrospective serial study. From some 27 adults with confirmed HIV infection, the cohort provided fewer than 200 cryopreserved PBMC samples, gathered serially across a mean of approximately six years (range 1-12). Of the 30 or so participants with HIV, about twelve were female. No cross-contamination during QIAcube processing was shown when test extractions of a monoclonal T-cell line were performed alongside about 30 polyclonal samples. What the authors observed across the whole study: Because pre-ART samples had limited cell numbers, unsorted PBMC were profiled rather than sorted CD4+ and CD8+ T cells. Since PBMC availability was limited, sequencing covered only the TCR beta chain, with no alpha chain pairing. Inferences about post-ART repertoire changes are limited because no data were available on ART adherence, viral resistance or therapy changes. Narrower CDR3 length ranges were observed in HIV repertoires than in controls, and an antigen-experienced repertoire with only a slight naive shift after ART was suggested by the network structure. Expanded TRB clones identified before ART initiation dominated the repertoire across all time points, though the dominance fluctuated and decreased in many PLHIV after ART. A significant increase in TRB diversity was found to be associated with ART initiation, although TRB diversity was observed to remain significantly below that of transplant donor controls even after long-term ART. The samples were dated from 2004 to 2017, and the ART regimens that were used may be less effective than current ART regimens.

CDR1 and CDR2, looked up from the germline V gene (reference sequence), are SEHNR and FQNEAQ. Measured from the cysteine to the phenylalanine, the CDR3 is 15 residues long. Only CDR3 DNA remains: 45 bases, in frame from the first base. V drops 5 bases and J drops 2 bases, leaving 16 bases in between. To be included, a participant needed at least one PBMC sample from before ART initiation plus at least two post-ART samples. Treatment was received in the United States of America by all participants with HIV. Before DNA extraction, cryopreserved samples containing roughly 1-10 million PBMC were thawed and washed. At the time of the earliest PBMC sample, participants with HIV were aged between about 23 and 55 years. Each participant contributed PBMC samples from 1-4 timepoints before ART initiation and 2-8 timepoints after ART initiation, with a median of 7 samples. Serial HIV viral load, CD4+ T-cell count, ART history and demographic data were obtained for every participant. Using a Qiagen kit on a QIAcube, genomic DNA was extracted from unsorted PBMC, with samples processed in batches of 12.

The input for sequencing was unsorted PBMCs, taken 1.1 years after starting antiretroviral therapy. This sequence was found in a middle-aged man with HIV. The chain is encoded by TRBV7-9 joined to TRBJ2-7; a tentative D match to TRBD2 spans 5 bases. The sequence in DNA is TGTGCCAGCAGCGCCGAAAGGACTTATCCCTACGAGCAGTACTTC. Its translation is CASSAERTYPYEQYF.